The clone carrying this T cell receptor beta chain was detected ten times or more. Its antigen is unknown. The read falls 3 residues short of the CDR3 end, and the missing part is taken from the germline J gene. The data belong to a study of T cell clonality in common variable immunodeficiency. Study results and caveats: TCRbeta clonality was increased in CVID versus healthy controls. Reportedly, TCR beta sequences from common variable immunodeficiency showed fewer deletions and N-nucleotide insertions.

This table comes from immunoSEQ multiplex PCR, and its TCRdb copy is limited to in-frame clones, with some not included. In total the sample includes some 27,000 clones, none of them seen once. CDR1 SGHTA and CDR2 FQGNSA come from the germline V gene. CDR3 length: 15 residues. V lost 1 base and J 7 bases, leaving 14 bases between the germline ends. The source is a human donor with common variable immunodeficiency. The chain is built from TRBV7-2 and TRBJ1-5; maybe TRBD1 (6 bases). Source material: peripheral blood mononuclear cells. CDR3 sequence reads: CASSLGGAGGQPQHF. The CDR3 DNA, read in part, is TGTGCCAGCAGCTTAGGGGGGGCGGGGGGACAGCCC.